The 28 T cell receptor beta chains listed next were all sequenced from one sample in a study of blood T cell repertoires in COVID-19. Here immunoSEQ multiplex PCR was the method, and the copy in TCRdb shows in-frame clones only, minus some. The sample holds about 470,000 clones, 75% to 90% seen once. Sequencing used PBMCs or T cells enriched from blood (not recorded which). The receptors were gathered from a young woman who had recovered from COVID-19.

The rearrangement uses TRBV19 and TRBJ1-1; 8 bases match TRBD1. Per germline, CDR1 LNHDA and CDR2 SQIVND (reference sequence). Trimming at V came to 0 bases and at J to 5 bases, leaving 8 bases not matched to a gene. The CDR3 consists of 16 residues. The CDR3 loop is CASSIDPGQGGTEAFF. CDR3 bases: TGTGCCAGTAGTATAGACCCCGGACAGGGAGGGACTGAAGCTTTCTTT.

The chain combines TRBV10-3 with TRBJ1-1, with 9 bases matching TRBD1. This CDR3 is 15 amino acids long. The J segment lost 5 bases and the V segment lost 4 bases, leaving 8 bases of the junction unmatched. CDR1 and CDR2 from the germline V gene are ENHRY and SYGVKD. CDR3 coding DNA: TGTGCCATCAGTGGGGGACAGGGAGGGTTAACTGAAGCTTTCTTT. It codes for CAISGGQGGLTEAFF.

The chain uses TRBV5-5 and TRBJ1-1; D remains ambiguous. The germline V gene encodes CDR1 SGHKS and CDR2 YYEKEE (reference sequence). CDR3 length: 13 residues. Between the trimmed V and J ends, which lost 1 base and 0 bases, there was a span of 4 bases. The chain's CDR3 is CASSLRVNTEAFF. Written as DNA, the CDR3 is TGTGCCAGCAGCTTGCGGGTGAACACTGAAGCTTTCTTT.

The chain is built from TRBV19 and TRBJ2-7, with D possibly TRBD1 on 6 matching bases. The germline V gene encodes CDR1 LNHDA and CDR2 SQIVND (reference sequence). Deletions cut 5 bases from V and 3 bases from J, with 11 bases between. The CDR3 has 13 amino acids. The CDR3, as DNA: TGTGCCAGTAGTCCGACAGGAAACTACGAGCAGTACTTC. Its translation is CASSPTGNYEQYF.

This chain uses TRBV19 with TRBJ1-6; D might be TRBD1 (5 bases). The CDR3 runs to 14 residues. V lost 5 bases and J lost 7, with 12 bases in between. Germline V gene data show CDR1 as LNHDA and CDR2 as SQIVND (reference sequence). CDR3 sequence: CASSATGSNSPLHF. CDR3 nucleotide sequence: TGTGCCAGTAGTGCCACAGGTAGCAATTCACCCCTCCACTTT.

The rearrangement joins TRBV7-8 to TRBJ2-3, with D possibly TRBD1 on 6 matching bases. V was trimmed by 5 bases and J by 1 base, leaving 13 bases between them. CDR1 SGHVS and CDR2 FQNEAQ come from the germline V gene. CDR3 length: 15 amino acids. This chain's CDR3 is CASSPHEGGTDTQYF. In DNA form, the CDR3 reads TGTGCCAGCAGCCCACACGAGGGGGGCACAGATACGCAGTATTTT.

Comment on this clone: This same CDR3 is encoded by further DNA sequences in the sample. The chain joins TRBV11-2 to TRBJ1-2, with 9 bases fitting TRBD1. Per the germline V gene, CDR1 is SGHAT and CDR2 is FQNNGV. The ends lost 5 bases at V and 1 base at J; junction bases unmatched: 2. This CDR3 has 14 residues. CDR3 nucleotides: TGTGCCAGCAGCCCGGGACAGGGTAACTATGGCTACACCTTC. Translated: CASSPGQGNYGYTF.

The sample holds one count of this clone. The chain couples TRBV5-1 to TRBJ2-5; D remains unclear. Trimming removed 0 bases at V and 1 base at J, with 7 bases between. The germline V gene encodes CDR1 SGHRS and CDR2 YFSETQ. There are 14 residues in the CDR3. The CDR3 reads CASSLVGSQETQYF. CDR3 DNA: TGCGCCAGCAGCTTGGTGGGCAGCCAAGAGACCCAGTACTTC.

The CDR3: CASSDELYGYTF. In DNA, the CDR3 is TGTGCCAGCAGTGATGAACTTTATGGCTACACCTTC. V usage is TRBV2 and J usage is TRBJ1-2; D unresolved. Germline CDR1 is SNHLY and CDR2 is FYNNEI. V lost 3 bases to trimming and J lost 5 bases, with 7 bases between them. This CDR3 has 12 amino acids.

The J gene is TRBJ2-7, the V gene TRBV6-5, with 8 nucleotides matching TRBD1. This CDR3 is 14 amino acids long. Germline lookup yields CDR1 MNHEY and CDR2 SVGAGI. With V trimmed by 7 bases and J by 2 bases, 7 bases remained unmatched. The CDR3, as DNA: TGTGCCAGCATGAGGGACAGGAGGGCCTACGAGCAGTACTTC. Translating it yields CASMRDRRAYEQYF.

J is TRBJ1-2 and V is TRBV19; 8 positions match TRBD1. Germline V CDR1 and CDR2: LNHDA, SQIVND (reference sequence). With 9 bases clipped from V and 6 bases from J, the junction kept 6 bases outside the gene matches. The CDR3 has 12 amino acids. CDR3 in amino acids: CASHRGGDGYTF. CDR3 DNA sequence: TGTGCCAGCCACAGGGGGGGAGATGGCTACACCTTC.

The chain uses TRBV6-4 and TRBJ2-5; D is perhaps TRBD1 (6 bases). Germline assignment: CDR1 MRHNA and CDR2 SNTAGT. V lost 1 base and J 3 bases, leaving 18 bases between the germline ends. The CDR3 extends over 17 amino acids. CDR3 protein: CASSDFPGENSEETQYF. CDR3 in DNA: TGTGCCAGCAGTGACTTTCCAGGGGAAAATTCGGAAGAGACCCAGTACTTC.

The gene calls are TRBV30 and TRBJ1-2; TRBD1 is a possible D gene (5 bases). CDR3 length: 14 residues. Trimming removed 0 bases at V and 4 bases at J, with 12 bases between. Germline CDR1 and CDR2: GTSNPN and SVGIG (reference sequence). DNA of the CDR3: TGTGCCTGGAGTGTTTCAGGGACTACCTATGGCTACACCTTC. Encoded protein: CAWSVSGTTYGYTF.

This clone was observed a handful of times. The chain couples TRBV5-5 to TRBJ2-7; D gene unclear. The V end was cut by 1 base, the J end by 0 bases, with 11 bases between. Germline V lookup: CDR1 SGHKS, CDR2 YYEKEE (reference sequence). The CDR3 sequence is 15 residues long. CDR3 amino acids: CASSLRSGFSYEQYF. The DNA of the CDR3 is TGTGCCAGCAGCTTGCGGTCCGGGTTCTCCTACGAGCAGTACTTC.

The J gene is TRBJ1-2, the V gene TRBV7-8, with TRBD1 as a possible D gene (5 bases). The CDR3 has 13 residues. Germline lookup yields CDR1 SGHVS and CDR2 FQNEAQ. Trimming left V 5 bases short and J 13 bases short, with 20 bases between. In DNA, the CDR3 is TGTGCCAGCAGCATCGGCGGGTCGGGGGGGACCACCTTC. Its protein is CASSIGGSGGTTF.

The genes are TRBV21-1 and TRBJ2-7; the table's TRBD1 call for D was not verified on the DNA. TRBV21-1 is noted as a pseudogene. The CDR3 spans 20 residues. Here the CDR3 DNA reads TGTGCCAGCAGCCAAATTCTGGAAGGGGCTACAGGGGGCTTGTCCTACGAGCAGTACTTC. Protein product: CASSQILEGATGGLSYEQYF.

The V and J genes are TRBV4-1 and TRBJ1-1, with TRBD1 identical over 7 bases. This CDR3 is built from 14 residues. The germline CDR1 and CDR2 sequences are MGHRA and YSYEKL. V was pared by 1 base and J by 11 bases, with 10 bases of the junction left unmatched. DNA for the CDR3: TGCGCCAGCAGCCAAGGAGGGGGCAGAAAGGTGGCTTTCTTT. Translation: CASSQGGGRKVAFF.

The V and J genes are TRBV5-1 and TRBJ1-3, with D uncertain. The germline V and J ends were trimmed by 1 base and 4 bases, with 15 bases remaining between them. Germline V lookup: CDR1 SGHRS, CDR2 YFSETQ. The CDR3 covers 16 residues. This chain's CDR3 is CASSLLAGSPGNTIYF. The CDR3, as DNA: TGCGCCAGCAGCTTGTTGGCCGGGTCCCCAGGAAACACCATATATTTT. Filled out from reference TRBV5-1 and TRBJ1-3, the complete variable domain reads KAGVTQTPRYLIKTRGQQVTLSCSPISGHRSVSWYQQTPGQGLQFLFEYFSETQRNKGNFPGRFSGRQFSNSRSEMNVSTLELGDSALYLCASSLLAGSPGNTIYFGEGSWLTVV.

This chain links TRBV7-2 with TRBJ2-1; 8 nucleotides align to TRBD2. With V trimmed by 4 bases and J by 6 bases, 5 bases remained unmatched. Germline V gene sequence: CDR1 SGHTA, CDR2 FQGNSA. This CDR3 comprises 14 residues. CDR3 nucleotides: TGTGCCAGCAGCTACCGGGGGGGACTCAATGAGCAGTTCTTC. Its protein is CASSYRGGLNEQFF.

The genes are TRBV9 and TRBJ2-1; TRBD1 might be the D (6 bases). CDR1 SGDLS and CDR2 YYNGEE come from the germline V gene. The length of the CDR3 is 14 residues. V was cut by 0 bases and J by 10 bases, with 14 bases left in between. This CDR3 reads CASSVETGRWEQFF. The CDR3 DNA reads TGTGCCAGCAGCGTAGAGACAGGTCGCTGGGAGCAGTTCTTC.

This chain uses TRBV28 with TRBJ1-1, with 8 bases fitting TRBD1. Germline CDR1 and CDR2: MDHEN and SYDVKM. The CDR3 contains 13 residues. Trimming at V came to 5 bases and at J to 6 bases, leaving 5 bases not matched to a gene. The CDR3, as DNA: TGTGCCAGCAGTATCCGGACAGGGCCTGAAGCTTTCTTT. This codes for CASSIRTGPEAFF. The variable domain in full, with the rest retrieved from reference TRBV28 and TRBJ1-1, is DVKVTQSSRYLVKRTGEKVFLECVQDMDHENMFWYRQDPGLGLRLIYFSYDVKMKEKGDIPEGYSVSREKKERFSLILESASTNQTSMYLCASSIRTGPEAFFGQGTRLTVV.

The V gene is TRBV30, the J gene TRBJ2-5, with 7 bases fitting TRBD1. CDR1 and CDR2 from the germline V gene are GTSNPN and SVGIG (reference sequence). The CDR3 covers 12 residues. Trimming took 3 bases from V and 5 from J; bases not matched to a gene: 3. The CDR3 reads CAWRGGVETQYF. CDR3 nucleotide sequence: TGTGCCTGGAGAGGGGGCGTGGAGACCCAGTACTTC.

V is TRBV18 and J is TRBJ1-6, with TRBD1 matching over 9 bases. Unmatched junction bases numbered 7, after V lost 6 bases and J lost 7 bases. Germline V lookup: CDR1 KGHSH, CDR2 LQKENI. This CDR3 is 15 amino acids long. The CDR3 DNA reads TGTGCCAGCTCCGAATGGACAGGGGAAAATTCACCCCTCCACTTT. Its translation: CASSEWTGENSPLHF. The variable domain in full, completed from reference TRBV18 and TRBJ1-6, reads NAGVMQNPRHLVRRRGQEARLRCSPMKGHSHVYWYRQLPEEGLKFMVYLQKENIIDESGMPKERFSAEFPKEGPSILRIQQVVRGDSAAYFCASSEWTGENSPLHFGNGTRLTVT.

Comments on this clone: The sample carries other DNA sequences with the same CDR3. J is TRBJ1-5 and V is TRBV3-1 (or the pseudogene TRBV3-2); D is undetermined. Looked up from germline, CDR1 is LGHDT and CDR2 is YNNKEL (reference sequence). Trimming shortened V by 0 bases and J by 6 bases, and 6 bases separated the two germline ends. The CDR3 contains 13 residues. This chain's CDR3 is CASSQDRGQPQHF. The DNA of the CDR3 is TGTGCCAGCAGCCAAGATCGGGGTCAGCCCCAGCATTTT.

The chain links TRBV10-3 to TRBJ2-5; the match to TRBD2 covers 9 bases. Losses at the gene ends were 6 bases for V and 4 bases for J; bases not matched to a gene: 3. The CDR3 totals 13 residues. Germline V lookup: CDR1 ENHRY, CDR2 SYGVKD. The CDR3, as DNA: TGTGCCATCAGGATTAGCGGGAGAGAGACCCAGTACTTC. Encoded protein: CAIRISGRETQYF.

The chain joins TRBV6-5 to TRBJ2-7; 9 bases align to TRBD2. Trimming cost V 7 bases and J 5 bases; bases outside gene matches: 12. Germline V gene sequence: CDR1 MNHEY, CDR2 SVGAGI. The CDR3 contains 15 residues. This chain's CDR3 is CASTPPGTSFHEQYF. The CDR3 DNA reads TGTGCCAGCACTCCCCCCGGGACTAGCTTCCACGAGCAGTACTTC.

This chain links TRBV7-2 with TRBJ2-6, with 8 bases lining up with TRBD1. CDR3 length: 17 residues. Germline V gives CDR1 SGHTA, CDR2 FQGNSA. V lost 5 bases to trimming and J lost 4 bases; unmatched junction nucleotides: 10. CDR3 protein: CASSHTRDRPGANVLTF. DNA for the CDR3: TGTGCCAGCAGCCACACCCGGGACAGGCCCGGGGCCAACGTCCTGACTTTC.

This rearrangement joins TRBV20-1 to TRBJ1-2; D is unresolved. V shed 3 bases and J shed 3 bases, with 11 bases lying between them. Looked up from germline, CDR1 is DFQATT and CDR2 is SNEGSKA (reference sequence). This CDR3 has 13 amino acids. CDR3 sequence: CSASEGPDYGYTF. CDR3 bases: TGCAGTGCTAGTGAGGGCCCAGACTATGGCTACACCTTC.